One sample yielded the 28 T cell receptor beta chains listed below, sequenced in a study of shared clonotypes between healthy human individuals. The assay was immunoSEQ multiplex PCR, and TCRdb's table has in-frame clones only and misses some. The table lists approximately 460,000 clones, 75% to 80% of them singletons. Sample: PBMCs. The receptor source for this set is a woman in her 40s in good health. Some clones in this sample may be carry-over from other donors' samples.

This clone was picked up a small number of times. The chain couples TRBV5-4 to TRBJ2-4, with 9 nucleotides matching TRBD2. Germline V lookup: CDR1 SGHNT, CDR2 YYREEE (reference sequence). The CDR3 covers 16 residues. Trimming took 3 bases from V and 1 from J; bases not matched to a gene: 5. Here the CDR3 DNA reads TGTGCCAGCAGCTCTAGTAGCGGGAGCGCCAAAAACATTCAGTACTTC. Translation: CASSSSSGSAKNIQYF.

The rearrangement uses TRBV5-1 and TRBJ1-1; no clear D gene. This CDR3 has 14 residues. Trimming removed 0 bases at V and 2 bases at J, with 8 bases between. The germline V gene has CDR1 SGHRS and CDR2 YFSETQ. The CDR3 region has the DNA TGCGCCAGCAGCTTGGAAACGGTAAACACTGAAGCTTTCTTT. Translated, it gives CASSLETVNTEAFF.

The chain employs TRBV13 and TRBJ2-1; 10 bases fit TRBD2. CDR1 and CDR2 (germline): PRHDT, FYEKMQ (reference sequence). V shed 4 bases and J 8 bases; nucleotides not matched to a gene: 2. The CDR3 loop spans 13 amino acids. The CDR3 loop is CASSSGTSDEQFF. In DNA, the CDR3 is TGTGCCAGCAGCTCCGGGACTAGCGATGAGCAGTTCTTC. Complete variable domain (other parts from reference TRBV13 and TRBJ2-1): AAGVIQSPRHLIKEKRETATLKCYPIPRHDTVYWYQQGPGQDPQFLISFYEKMQSDKGSIPDRFSAQQFSDYHSELNMSSLELGDSALYFCASSSGTSDEQFFGPGTRLTVL.

The chain joins TRBV28 to TRBJ2-1, with 8 nucleotides matching TRBD1. The CDR3 covers 16 residues. Germline lookup yields CDR1 MDHEN and CDR2 SYDVKM. The V gene end was trimmed by 4 bases and the J gene end by 6 bases; junction bases not matched to a gene: 11. The CDR3 DNA reads TGTGCCAGCAGTTACCTAGACAGGGGCACCGGCAATGAGCAGTTCTTC. Protein product: CASSYLDRGTGNEQFF.

The chain is built from TRBV15 and TRBJ2-7; tentative D call: TRBD1 (6 bases). The CDR3 consists of 15 residues. Germline lookup yields CDR1 LNHNV and CDR2 YYDKDF (reference sequence). The V end lost 1 base, the J end lost 0 bases, and 10 bases lay between the germline ends. The CDR3 loop is CATSRGTAHSYEQYF. In DNA, the CDR3 is TGTGCCACCAGCAGAGGGACAGCCCACTCCTACGAGCAGTACTTC.

The chain couples TRBV5-5 to TRBJ1-2; D ambiguous. Trimming pared 0 bases from V and 2 bases from J, leaving 11 bases between. The CDR3 totals 15 residues. CDR1 and CDR2 from the germline V gene are SGHKS and YYEKEE (reference sequence). Written as DNA, the CDR3 is TGTGCCAGCAGCTTGGGCGGGCCGGGAAACTATGGCTACACCTTC. Translated, it gives CASSLGGPGNYGYTF.

This chain links TRBV7-2 with TRBJ1-6; TRBD1 aligns across 8 bases. The CDR3 runs to 15 residues. The ends lost 2 bases at V and 9 bases at J; junction bases unmatched: 6. Germline CDR1 is SGHTA and CDR2 is FQGNSA. For the CDR3, the DNA is TGTGCCAGCAGCTTAAGGCAGGGGGCATTTTCACCCCTCCACTTT. Translation: CASSLRQGAFSPLHF.

As for this clone: Since a far larger clone is one base different, this is likely a read error. This rearrangement joins TRBV30 to TRBJ2-1, with 13 positions matching TRBD2. V gave up 6 bases and J gave up 6 bases; unmatched junction bases: 8. Looked up from germline, CDR1 is GTSNPN and CDR2 is SVGIG (reference sequence). The CDR3 extends over 15 amino acids. The CDR3: CACQGTSGTCNEQFF. The CDR3, as DNA: TGTGCCTGCCAAGGGACTAGCGGGACTTGCAATGAGCAGTTCTTC.

The chain joins TRBV4-3 to TRBJ2-3; 12 positions agree with TRBD2. The CDR3 length is 17 residues. Germline V gives CDR1 LGHNA, CDR2 YSLEER. The V gene end was trimmed by 0 bases and the J gene end by 5 bases; junction bases not matched to a gene: 6. CDR3 coding DNA: TGCGCCAGCAGCCAAGATCGACTAGCGGGAGTAATAGATACGCAGTATTTT. Translating gives CASSQDRLAGVIDTQYF.

This chain connects TRBV5-1 to TRBJ2-7, with 10 nucleotides matching TRBD1. This CDR3 contains 15 residues. J gave up 1 base and V 7 bases, and 8 bases lay outside the gene matches. Germline values: CDR1 SGHRS, CDR2 YFSETQ. CDR3 sequence (DNA): TGCGCCAGCGGACTTTGGACAGGGGGTTCCTACGAGCAGTACTTC. Translation: CASGLWTGGSYEQYF.

Many counts were recorded for this clone. The gene calls are TRBV6-1 and TRBJ2-2; the D gene could be TRBD1 or TRBD2 (5 bases each). The length of the CDR3 is 14 residues. CDR1 and CDR2 from the germline V gene are MNHNS and SASEGT. V was trimmed by 6 bases and J by 3 bases, leaving 11 bases between them. CDR3 region: CASRSGTDTGELFF. CDR3 bases: TGTGCCAGCAGGTCAGGGACGGACACCGGGGAGCTGTTTTTT.

This clone came up once. V usage is TRBV10-1 and J usage is TRBJ2-1; 8 bases match TRBD2. CDR3 size: 14 residues. Germline-derived CDR1 and CDR2 are WNHNN and SYGVQD (reference sequence). The V segment lost 2 bases and the J segment 6 bases; nucleotides outside the gene matches: 3. CDR3 sequence: CASSEGAGGNEQFF. The CDR3 DNA reads TGCGCCAGCAGTGAGGGGGCGGGAGGCAATGAGCAGTTCTTC.

This chain joins TRBV5-1 and TRBJ2-7; 13 nucleotides match TRBD2. The ends lost 4 bases at V and 0 bases at J; junction bases unmatched: 4. The CDR3 is made up of 16 amino acids. Germline V gene sequence: CDR1 SGHRS, CDR2 YFSETQ. CDR3 in amino acids: CASSMGLAGSSYEQYF. CDR3 nucleotides: TGCGCCAGCAGCATGGGACTAGCGGGATCCTCCTACGAGCAGTACTTC.

This clone was detected only once. The rearrangement uses TRBV28 and TRBJ2-2, with 11 bases matching TRBD2. The CDR3 length is 16 residues. Germline CDR1 and CDR2: MDHEN and SYDVKM. V lost 6 bases to trimming and J lost 3 bases; unmatched junction nucleotides: 6. CDR3 sequence reads: CASSPRLAGYTGELFF. CDR3 DNA: TGTGCCAGCAGCCCAAGACTAGCGGGATACACCGGGGAGCTGTTTTTT.

V is TRBV15 and J is TRBJ2-5; D perhaps matches TRBD1 (6 bases). V lost 1 base, J lost 9 bases, and 12 bases lay in between. The CDR3 is made up of 13 amino acids. Per the germline V gene, CDR1 is LNHNV and CDR2 is YYDKDF (reference sequence). The CDR3 is CATSRATGSPQYF. The CDR3 DNA is TGTGCCACCAGCAGAGCTACAGGGTCCCCCCAGTACTTC.

The J gene is TRBJ2-5, the V gene TRBV11-3; D is ambiguous. The CDR3 spans 14 residues. Germline CDR1 and CDR2: SGHNT and YENEEA. V lost 1 base, J lost 2 bases, and 8 bases lay in between. CDR3 in amino acids: CASSLGPEQETQYF. CDR3 nucleotides: TGTGCCAGCAGCTTAGGGCCGGAACAAGAGACCCAGTACTTC. Full variable domain (rest looked up from reference TRBV11-3 and TRBJ2-5): EAGVVQSPRYKIIEKKQPVAFWCNPISGHNTLYWYLQNLGQGPELLIRYENEEAVDDSQLPKDRFSAERLKGVDSTLKIQPAELGDSAVYLCASSLGPEQETQYFGPGTRLLVL.

The chain has TRBV7-7 and TRBJ2-5; 7 bases match TRBD2. Germline CDR1 reads SSHAT; CDR2 reads FNYEAQ (reference sequence). CDR3 length: 13 residues. The CDR3: CASAAWSGREQYF. For the CDR3, the DNA is TGTGCTAGCGCAGCTTGGTCAGGGAGGGAGCAGTACTTC.

This sequence joins TRBV14 and TRBJ2-3; 10 bases align to TRBD2. Per germline, CDR1 SGHDN and CDR2 FVKESK. V dropped 3 bases and J dropped 4; count of bases not matched to a gene: 7. The length of the CDR3 is 16 residues. The CDR3 DNA reads TGTGCCAGCAGCCACCGAGCGGGAGGGTTGTCAGATACGCAGTATTTT. Translated: CASSHRAGGLSDTQYF.

This chain uses TRBV30 with TRBJ2-7; 10 bases are shared with TRBD1. Germline V gene lookup returns CDR1 GTSNPN and CDR2 SVGIG (reference sequence). The CDR3 runs 14 residues. J gave up 5 bases and V 5 bases, and 9 bases lay outside the gene matches. The CDR3 bases are TGTGCCTGGGGAAGGGACAGGGGTTTCGACGAGCAGTACTTC. This codes for CAWGRDRGFDEQYF.

The rearrangement uses TRBV4-2 and TRBJ1-4, with 9 bases aligning to TRBD1. The CDR3 is 14 amino acids. Trimming took 5 bases from V and 7 from J; bases not matched to a gene: 5. CDR1 is LGHNA and CDR2 is YNFKEQ in the germline V gene. The CDR3 here is CASSFDRGIEKLFF. In DNA form, the CDR3 reads TGTGCCAGCAGCTTCGACAGGGGGATTGAAAAACTGTTTTTT.

This clone has ten or more counts. This chain joins TRBV5-1 and TRBJ1-2, with a possible D match to TRBD1 (5 bases). V gave up 7 bases and J gave up 4 bases, with 14 bases separating them. Germline V CDR1 and CDR2: SGHRS, YFSETQ. This CDR3 spans 13 amino acids. The CDR3 DNA is TGCGCCAGCTCCGCCGCGCAGGGCTATGGCTACACCTTC. It codes for CASSAAQGYGYTF.

As to this clone: A read error is likely here: a far larger clone is one base away. Other DNA sequences in this sample translate to the same CDR3. This chain links TRBV30 with TRBJ1-1; D perhaps matches TRBD1 (6 bases). The CDR3 covers 15 residues. CDR1 is GTSNPN and CDR2 is SVGIG in the germline V gene (reference sequence). The CDR3 DNA reads TGTGCCTGGAGCCTTGGACAGAAAAAGAACACTGAGGCTTTCTTT. It is translated as CAWSLGQKKNTEAFF.

V usage is TRBV12-5 and J usage is TRBJ1-1, with TRBD1 matching 7 bases. Germline V CDR1 and CDR2: LGHNT, FRNRAP. This CDR3 is built from 15 residues. V gave up 5 bases and J gave up 5 bases; unmatched junction bases: 11. For the CDR3, the DNA is TGTGCTAGTGGTACCAGACAGGGCGGCGGGACTGAAGCTTTCTTT. Protein sequence: CASGTRQGGGTEAFF.

The CDR3 coding sequence is TGTGCCAGCAGCAGAGGGGTCACTGAAGCTTTCTTT. Protein sequence: CASSRGVTEAFF. V usage is TRBV5-4 and J usage is TRBJ1-1; TRBD1 is a possible D gene (5 bases). There are 12 residues in the CDR3. V was shortened by 4 bases and J by 4 bases, with 8 bases between the two germline ends. Germline values: CDR1 SGHNT, CDR2 YYREEE (reference sequence).

Comment on this clone: At the DNA level, this CDR3 is encoded by other sequences in the same sample as well. The V and J genes are TRBV7-9 and TRBJ1-2; D unclear. Germline V gene sequence: CDR1 SEHNR, CDR2 FQNEAQ (reference sequence). V dropped 5 bases and J dropped 5 bases, with 3 bases sitting between them. The CDR3 sequence is 10 residues long. CDR3 region: CASSIYGYTF. CDR3 DNA sequence: TGTGCCAGCAGCATATATGGCTACACCTTC.

The V and J genes are TRBV14 and TRBJ1-1, with D possibly TRBD1 on 5 matching bases. V was shortened by 3 bases and J by 1 base, with 12 bases between the two germline ends. Germline V gene lookup returns CDR1 SGHDN and CDR2 FVKESK. The CDR3 contains 15 residues. In nucleotides, the CDR3 is TGTGCCAGCAGCCATCAAGGGACGTCGAACACTGAAGCTTTCTTT. This translates into CASSHQGTSNTEAFF.

This clone was observed a few times. One base away lies a much larger clone, so this may be a sequencing read error. The sample holds other DNA sequences that translate to the same CDR3. The gene calls are TRBV19 and TRBJ2-2; D is unresolved. V gave up 3 bases and J gave up 6 bases, with 8 bases separating them. The V gene's germline CDR1 is LNHDA and CDR2 SQIVND (reference sequence). This CDR3 spans 13 amino acids. The CDR3 nucleotides read TGTGCCAGTAGTATGGACGTCCCCGGGGAGCTGTTTTTT. It is translated as CASSMDVPGELFF. The complete variable domain, with remaining parts taken from reference TRBV19 and TRBJ2-2, reads DGGITQSPKYLFRKEGQNVTLSCEQNLNHDAMYWYRQDPGQGLRLIYYSQIVNDFQKGDIAEGYSVSREKKESFPLTVTSAQKNPTAFYLCASSMDVPGELFFGEGSRLTVL.

The rearrangement links TRBV6-5 to TRBJ2-2; D remains unclear. In germline, CDR1 is MNHEY, CDR2 SVGAGI. The CDR3 loop spans 13 amino acids. The ends were cut back, 6 bases at V and 2 bases at J, with 7 bases in the middle. In nucleotides, the CDR3 is TGTGCCAGCAGCTCAGTTAACACCGGGGAGCTGTTTTTT. Its translation: CASSSVNTGELFF.